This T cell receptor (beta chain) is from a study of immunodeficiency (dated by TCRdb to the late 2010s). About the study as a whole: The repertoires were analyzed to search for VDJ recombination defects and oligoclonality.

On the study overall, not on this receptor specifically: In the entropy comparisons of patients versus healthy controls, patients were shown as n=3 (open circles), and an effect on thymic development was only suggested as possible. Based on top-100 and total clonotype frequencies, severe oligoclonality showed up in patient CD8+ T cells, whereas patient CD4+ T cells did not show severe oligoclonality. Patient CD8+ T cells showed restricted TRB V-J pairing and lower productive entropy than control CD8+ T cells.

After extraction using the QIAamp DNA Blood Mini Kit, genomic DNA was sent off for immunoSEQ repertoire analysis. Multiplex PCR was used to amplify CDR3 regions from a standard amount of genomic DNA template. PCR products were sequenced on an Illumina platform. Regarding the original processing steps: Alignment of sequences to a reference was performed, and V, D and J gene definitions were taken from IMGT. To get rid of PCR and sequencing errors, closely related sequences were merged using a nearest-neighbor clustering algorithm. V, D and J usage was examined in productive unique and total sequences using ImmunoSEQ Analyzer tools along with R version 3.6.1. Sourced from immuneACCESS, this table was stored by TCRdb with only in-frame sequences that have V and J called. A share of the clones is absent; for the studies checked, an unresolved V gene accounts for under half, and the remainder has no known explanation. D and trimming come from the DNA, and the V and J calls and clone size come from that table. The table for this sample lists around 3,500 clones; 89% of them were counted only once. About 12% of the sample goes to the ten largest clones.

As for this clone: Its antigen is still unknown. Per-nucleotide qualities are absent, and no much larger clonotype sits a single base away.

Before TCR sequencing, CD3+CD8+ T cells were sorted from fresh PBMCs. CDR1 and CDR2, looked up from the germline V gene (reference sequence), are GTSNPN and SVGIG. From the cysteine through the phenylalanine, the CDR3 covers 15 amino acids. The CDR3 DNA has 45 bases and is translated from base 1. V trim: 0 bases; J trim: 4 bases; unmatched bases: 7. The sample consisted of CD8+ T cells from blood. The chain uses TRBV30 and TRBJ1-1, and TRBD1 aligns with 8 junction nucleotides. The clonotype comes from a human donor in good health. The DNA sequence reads TGTGCCTGGAGTGTACGGGCAGGGGGCTTCACTGAAGCTTTCTTT. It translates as CAWSVRAGGFTEAFF.